This TCR beta chain was documented in a study of blood T cell repertoires in COVID-19. The wider study: Some COVID-19 samples were acute and others convalescent; all came from the United States, Italy and Spain. Sources were T cells, B-cell-depleted T cells, or PBMCs; the material itself was cDNA or gDNA.

Study processing details: Reference gene primer amplification gave estimated nucleated cell counts. The method was immunoSEQ multiplex PCR; TCRdb's version includes in-frame clones alone and lacks a portion of them. For V, J and clone size, that table is used; D and trimming come from the DNA. The sample has some 120,000 clones, approximately 85% seen once. The germline CDR1 and CDR2 sequences are SGHNT and YENEEA. J was trimmed by 4 bases and V by 5 bases; bases with no gene match: 8. The CDR3 has 15 amino acids. Input material: peripheral blood. The sequence derives from an elderly man with active or convalescent COVID-19. This chain connects TRBV11-3 to TRBJ2-7, with 10 bases lining up with TRBD1. CDR3 sequence reads: CASSPGTGDGYEQYF. The CDR3, as DNA: TGTGCCAGCAGCCCTGGGACAGGGGACGGATACGAGCAGTACTTC.